This T cell receptor beta chain was captured by sequencing in a study of Tregs in tolerant kidney transplant recipients. Study-level findings and limits: Biological reproducibility was not directly addressed, but technical replication error appeared minimal. The most relevant donor-specific Treg TCRbeta repertoire apparently came from expansion with activated donor B cells. The small number of patients limits these findings pending further validation.

Using immunoSEQ multiplex PCR, the repertoire was profiled, and TCRdb retains in-frame clones only, with some absent. The table shows about 240,000 clones, with about 80% occurring only once. The CDR3 is made up of 15 amino acids. Trimming took 4 bases from V and 2 from J; bases not matched to a gene: 4. Per the germline V gene, CDR1 is SNHLY and CDR2 is FYNNEI. A word on this clone: Its antigen is currently unknown.

Unstimulated regulatory T cells (CD4+CD25+CD127-), CD4+CD25- non-regulatory cells, CD4 and CD8 cells were FACS-sorted from thawed PBMCs. The material sequenced was CD4+ T cells from blood. The rearrangement uses TRBV2 and TRBJ1-5, with 8 positions matching TRBD1. The origin of this receptor is a human donor in good health. The DNA of the CDR3 is TGTGCCAGCAGTGGCGGGACAGGAGGCAATCAGCCCCAGCATTTT. Translation gives CASSGGTGGNQPQHF.